Listed here are 30 T cell receptor beta chains from one sample, sequenced in a study of identical twins. TCRdb re-analysed the 5' RACE reads in MiXCR, keeping a single row per CDR3 protein. This sample has roughly 710,000 distinct CDR3 sequences, with less than 7% found just once. Sequencing was carried out using naive T cells sorted from blood. These receptors originate from a man aged 18-30 years in good health.

This clonotype was observed at least ten times. The gene calls are TRBV5-5 and TRBJ2-7, with 8 bases matching TRBD2. This CDR3 contains 13 residues. The V and J ends lost 7 bases and 5 bases, in that order; junction bases with no gene match: 8. Germline V gene lookup returns CDR1 SGHKS and CDR2 YYEKEE (reference sequence). The CDR3 spells CASGPGGFHEQYF. The CDR3, as DNA: TGTGCCAGCGGTCCGGGAGGGTTCCACGAGCAGTACTTC.

The genes are TRBV27 and TRBJ2-2; 12 nucleotides agree with TRBD1. The CDR3 totals 16 residues. Germline-derived CDR1 and CDR2 are MNHEY and SMNVEV (reference sequence). The trim removed 5 bases at V and 6 bases at J, leaving 7 bases unmatched. The CDR3 nucleotides are TGTGCCAGCAGTCAAGGGACAGGGGGCGGACCCGGGGAGCTGTTTTTT. This gives the protein CASSQGTGGGPGELFF.

The sample holds a few counts of this clonotype. This chain uses TRBV5-1 with TRBJ2-1; TRBD2 agrees at 14 bases. Germline V gene data show CDR1 as SGHRS and CDR2 as YFSETQ. V shed 5 bases and J 10 bases; nucleotides not matched to a gene: 5. This CDR3 spans 14 amino acids. The CDR3 sequence: CASRGLAGGMEQFF. The CDR3 DNA sequence: TGCGCCAGCAGAGGACTAGCGGGAGGCATGGAGCAGTTCTTC.

This chain links TRBV12-3 or TRBV12-4 with TRBJ1-1; maybe TRBD1 (6 bases). V dropped 8 bases and J dropped 12 bases, with 19 bases sitting between them. The CDR3 loop spans 12 amino acids. In DNA, the CDR3 is TGTGCCAGCTACCGGGGGCAGAGACGTCCTTTCTTT. Translating gives CASYRGQRRPFF.

The sample holds many counts of this clonotype. This chain joins TRBV12-3 or TRBV12-4 and TRBJ2-7; 14 bases map to TRBD2. The junction had 8 bases not matched to a gene; V was cut back by 6 bases and J by 4 bases. CDR3 length: 16 amino acids. CDR3 DNA sequence: TGTGCCAGCAGCGCCGGGACTAGCGGGAGCGGGTACGAGCAGTACGTC. This translates into CASSAGTSGSGYEQYV.

This clonotype was counted ten times or more. CDR3 loop: CSVGDYQETQYF. CDR3 nucleotide sequence: TGCAGCGTCGGGGACTATCAAGAGACCCAGTACTTC. The chain combines TRBV29-1 with TRBJ2-5, with 7 nucleotides matching TRBD2. Germline V gives CDR1 SQVTM, CDR2 ANQGSEA. This CDR3 is built from 12 residues. V was clipped by 6 bases and J by 2 bases; unmatched bases: 3.

The table lists this clonotype with a few counts. A read error may account for a junction end that differs from germline. The chain recombines TRBV29-1 with TRBJ2-3; 12 nucleotides agree with TRBD2. Germline CDR1 reads SQVTM; CDR2 reads ANQGSEA. The CDR3 length is 15 residues. CDR3 loop: CSVEGTSGRLDTQYF. CDR3 in DNA: TGCAGCGTCGAAGGGACTAGCGGGCGGCTAGATACGCAGTATTTT.

This clonotype showed up many times. J is TRBJ1-2 and V is TRBV4-1; D unclear. This CDR3 region has 13 residues. Trimming cost V 0 bases and J 7 bases, with 9 bases left between them. Germline assignment: CDR1 MGHRA and CDR2 YSYEKL. CDR3 bases: TGCGCCAGCAGCCAAGAACTGTGGTCTGGCTACACCTTC. Translating gives CASSQELWSGYTF.

DNA for the CDR3: TGTGCCAGCAGCTCAACAGGGCCTGAAGCTTTCTTT. Amino acid sequence: CASSSTGPEAFF. The rearrangement uses TRBV14 and TRBJ1-1; possibly TRBD1 for D (6 bases). V was cut by 5 bases and J by 6 bases, with 10 bases left in between. From germline, CDR1 is SGHDN and CDR2 FVKESK. The CDR3 is 12 residues long.

There are many counts of this clonotype. The rearrangement links TRBV10-3 to TRBJ2-7, with 9 bases lining up with TRBD1. Germline CDR1 and CDR2: ENHRY and SYGVKD. CDR3 length equals 13 residues. V was clipped by 10 bases and J by 3 bases; unmatched bases: 7. For the CDR3, the DNA is TGTGCCAGCTGGACAGGGGAAGGCTACGAGCAGTACTTC. It codes for CASWTGEGYEQYF.

The table lists this clonotype with a few counts. The chain carries TRBV4-3 and TRBJ2-7; 10 positions match TRBD2. V lost 0 bases to trimming and J lost 2 bases; unmatched junction nucleotides: 4. The germline gives CDR1 LGHNA, CDR2 YSLEER. The CDR3 length is 16 residues. CDR3 bases: TGCGCCAGCAGCCAAGATCGCCTAGCGGGGGCCTACGAGCAGTACTTC. Its translation: CASSQDRLAGAYEQYF.

There are many counts of this clonotype. The V and J genes are TRBV6-1 and TRBJ1-5; weak D call: TRBD1 (6 bases). Trimming cost V 6 bases and J 5 bases, with 14 bases left between them. The CDR3 length is 14 residues. Germline loops: CDR1 MNHNS, CDR2 SASEGT. The CDR3 sequence: CASSITGLDQPQHF. The CDR3 nucleotides read TGTGCCAGCAGCATCACAGGGCTCGATCAGCCCCAGCATTTT.

The sample holds many counts of this clonotype. The V and J genes are TRBV25-1 and TRBJ2-7, with D possibly TRBD1 on 6 matching bases. The germline gives CDR1 MGHDK, CDR2 SYGVNS. This CDR3 has 11 residues. Trimming left V 6 bases short and J 6 bases short, with 9 bases between. The DNA for the CDR3 is TGTGCCAGCAGACCAGGGGTCGAGCAGTACGTC. Translated: CASRPGVEQYV.

This clonotype was observed many times. The chain carries TRBV20-1 and TRBJ2-7, with D perhaps given as TRBD1 or TRBD2 (6 bases each). The V and J ends lost 1 base and 3 bases respectively, with 13 bases between them. The CDR3 is 14 amino acids. The germline CDR1 and CDR2 sequences are DFQATT and SNEGSKA (reference sequence). The CDR3 sequence is CSARAPGAYYEQYF. CDR3 nucleotide sequence: TGCAGTGCTAGAGCTCCGGGGGCGTACTACGAGCAGTACTTC.

This clonotype was counted at least ten times. The chain joins TRBV29-1 to TRBJ2-1; a weak D match, TRBD2 (6 bases). Trimming cost V 4 bases and J 3 bases, with 19 bases left between them. The CDR3 length is 16 residues. The germline gives CDR1 SQVTM, CDR2 ANQGSEA. Here the CDR3 DNA reads TGCAGCGTTGCTGTGTCTCCGGGACTTTACTACAATGAGCAGTTCTTC. It encodes CSVAVSPGLYYNEQFF.

This clonotype has more than one count but fewer than ten. The chain recombines TRBV6-2 or TRBV6-3 with TRBJ2-1; D is unresolved. The germline V gene encodes CDR1 MNHEY and CDR2 SVGEGT. The CDR3 spans 12 residues. Trimming took 6 bases from V and 6 from J, leaving 9 bases between them. The CDR3 is CASSTWGNEQFF. The CDR3 nucleotides are TGTGCCAGCAGCACGTGGGGCAATGAGCAGTTCTTC.

This chain joins TRBV6-2 or TRBV6-3 and TRBJ2-7, with D possibly called TRBD1 or TRBD2 (5 bases each). Germline CDR1 reads MNHEY; CDR2 reads SVGEGT. CDR3 length equals 14 residues. V was cut by 8 bases and J by 1 base, with 15 bases left in between. The DNA of the CDR3 is TGTGCCAGCGCCCCGGGGCTCCCTTCCTACGAGCAGTACTTC. The encoded protein is CASAPGLPSYEQYF.

In nucleotides, the CDR3 is TGTGCCAGCAGCTTTGGGGCTGGTTCTAAGCAGTATTTT. Protein: CASSFGAGSKQYF. The J gene is TRBJ2-3, the V gene TRBV7-2; TRBD1 might be the D (5 bases). V gave up 3 bases and J gave up 11 bases, with 15 bases separating them. CDR1 is SGHTA, CDR2 FQGNSA, per germline. This CDR3 comprises 13 residues.

This sequence joins TRBV12-3 or TRBV12-4 and TRBJ2-5; no clear D. Between the trimmed V and J ends, which lost 5 bases and 0 bases, there was a span of 4 bases. CDR3 size: 12 residues. CDR3 residues: CASSIYQETQYF. In DNA form, the CDR3 reads TGTGCCAGCAGTATTTACCAAGAGACCCAGTACTTC.

This clonotype has ten or more counts. The rearrangement uses TRBV28 and TRBJ1-2; 8 bases match TRBD1. This CDR3 contains 14 residues. With V trimmed by 5 bases and J by 4 bases, 6 bases remained unmatched. Germline V gene data show CDR1 as MDHEN and CDR2 as SYDVKM. The CDR3 spells CASSRDRGSYGYTF. CDR3 nucleotides: TGTGCCAGCAGTCGAGACAGGGGCTCCTATGGCTACACCTTC.

This clonotype was counted between two and nine times. V and J are TRBV2 and TRBJ1-2; D gene uncertain. Trimming shortened V by 7 bases and J by 0 bases, and 9 bases separated the two germline ends. Germline values: CDR1 SNHLY, CDR2 FYNNEI. CDR3 length: 13 amino acids. The DNA for the CDR3 is TGTGCCAGCAACGTAGGGACTAACTATGGCTACACCTTC. Residues: CASNVGTNYGYTF.

This clonotype has just a few counts. The chain has TRBV5-5 and TRBJ2-5; the match to TRBD1 covers 7 bases. Losses at the gene ends were 4 bases for V and 5 bases for J; bases not matched to a gene: 11. The CDR3 contains 15 residues. CDR1 is SGHKS and CDR2 is YYEKEE in the germline V gene (reference sequence). CDR3 sequence (DNA): TGTGCCAGCAGCGAACAGGGGTTAACATCGGAGACCCAGTACTTC. It is translated as CASSEQGLTSETQYF.

There are a few counts of this clonotype. The chain combines TRBV5-6 with TRBJ1-5; weak D call: TRBD1 (5 bases). With 4 bases removed from V and 0 bases from J, the gap between germline ends came to 11 bases. Germline CDR1 reads SGHDT; CDR2 reads YYEEEE. This CDR3 contains 15 residues. The CDR3 DNA reads as TGTGCCAGCAGCCGGTGGGGCTATAGCAATCAGCCCCAGCATTTT. Residues: CASSRWGYSNQPQHF.

This clonotype showed up many times. The chain uses TRBV10-3 and TRBJ2-1; 11 bases map to TRBD2. The germline CDR1 and CDR2 sequences are ENHRY and SYGVKD. V trimming: 8 bases; J trimming: 7 bases; junction bases outside the gene matches: 10. This CDR3 is built from 15 residues. The CDR3 loop reads CAISPRLAGQNEQFF. In nucleotides, the CDR3 is TGTGCCATCTCCCCCCGACTAGCGGGGCAAAATGAGCAGTTCTTC.

This clonotype was seen repeatedly, ten times or more. The chain uses TRBV27 and TRBJ2-2; D may be TRBD1 (6 bases). V lost 7 bases to trimming and J lost 4 bases, with 19 bases between them. The V gene's germline CDR1 is MNHEY and CDR2 SMNVEV (reference sequence). The CDR3 length is 16 residues. The CDR3 DNA sequence: TGTGCCAGCACCAGGACAGTGGTGAGGGGCACCGGGGAGCTGTTTTTT. Translating gives CASTRTVVRGTGELFF.

This clonotype was detected a few times. The chain uses TRBV6-2 or TRBV6-3 and TRBJ2-1; tentative D call: TRBD2 (5 bases). The V end was cut by 5 bases, the J end by 0 bases, with 14 bases between. CDR3 length: 16 amino acids. Germline CDR1 and CDR2: MNHEY and SVGEGT. The CDR3 spells CASSPRTWSSYNEQFF. CDR3 nucleotides: TGTGCCAGCAGTCCAAGGACTTGGAGCTCCTACAATGAGCAGTTCTTC.

This clonotype was observed a handful of times. The rearrangement joins TRBV4-1 to TRBJ2-2, with D uncertain. The CDR3 length is 17 residues. Trimming pared 0 bases from V and 2 bases from J, leaving 13 bases between. Germline V gene data show CDR1 as MGHRA and CDR2 as YSYEKL. The CDR3 reads CASSQDLAVLNTGELFF. In nucleotides, the CDR3 is TGCGCCAGCAGCCAAGACCTGGCAGTCCTAAACACCGGGGAGCTGTTTTTT.

In its sample, this clonotype was seen many times. V gene TRBV7-9 combines with J gene TRBJ2-1; D ambiguous. The V and J ends lost 7 bases and 2 bases respectively, with 9 bases between them. The CDR3 has 13 amino acids. Germline CDR1 and CDR2: SEHNR and FQNEAQ (reference sequence). As DNA, the CDR3 is TGTGCCAGCATCCCGGGCGCCTACAATGAGCAGTTCTTC. It encodes CASIPGAYNEQFF.

This clonotype was picked up many times. The J gene is TRBJ1-1, the V gene TRBV5-1, with D perhaps TRBD1 (6 bases). Germline assignment: CDR1 SGHRS and CDR2 YFSETQ. V dropped 4 bases and J dropped 5 bases, with 12 bases sitting between them. The CDR3 sequence is 13 residues long. The CDR3 loop reads CASSEPGATEAFF. DNA of the CDR3: TGCGCCAGCAGCGAGCCGGGGGCAACTGAAGCTTTCTTT.

The gene calls are TRBV27 and TRBJ2-3; D not resolved. Trimming took off 10 bases at V and 1 base at J, with 9 bases between the two ends. CDR1 and CDR2 from the germline V gene are MNHEY and SMNVEV (reference sequence). There are 12 residues in the CDR3. CDR3 region: CATHTRTDTQYF. DNA of the CDR3: TGTGCCACCCACACCCGCACAGATACGCAGTATTTT.